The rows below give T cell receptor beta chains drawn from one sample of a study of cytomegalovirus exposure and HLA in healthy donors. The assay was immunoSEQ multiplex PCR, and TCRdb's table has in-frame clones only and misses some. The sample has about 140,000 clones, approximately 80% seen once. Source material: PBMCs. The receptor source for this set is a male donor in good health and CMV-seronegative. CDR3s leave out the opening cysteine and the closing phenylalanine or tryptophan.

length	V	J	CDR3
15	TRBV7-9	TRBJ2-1	ASSLRYAGAVYNEQF
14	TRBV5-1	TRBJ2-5	ASSLDGPGGGETQY
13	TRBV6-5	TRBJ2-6	ASRQQLAGANVLT
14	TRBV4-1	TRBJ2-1	ASSQVQGTGYNEQF
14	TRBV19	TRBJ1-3	ASSIFGSNSGNTIY
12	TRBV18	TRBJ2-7	ASSPQGLSYEQY
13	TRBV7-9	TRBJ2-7	ASSSTGLAAYEQY
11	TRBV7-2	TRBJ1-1	ASSLARGVEAF
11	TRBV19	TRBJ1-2	ASLDRVGYGYT
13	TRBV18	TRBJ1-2	ASSQETGGNYGYT
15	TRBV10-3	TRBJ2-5	ASKGGVLADDQETQY
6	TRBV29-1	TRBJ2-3	SVDAQY